This is a list of T cell receptor beta chains from one sample in a study of blood T cell repertoires in COVID-19. Only in-frame clones appear in the TCRdb table, and some are missing; sequencing was by immunoSEQ multiplex PCR. Counted here are 120,000 to 150,000 clones, approximately 89% occurring once; the ten biggest clones make up around 1.6%. Sequencing input: peripheral blood. These receptors originate from a human donor in a cohort sampled during active COVID-19. Both conserved end residues are part of each CDR3. Fields, in order: D gene, clone size, J gene, V gene, CDR3 DNA, CDR3 protein. D genes are given only for firm matches. A clone size is listed for some rows: how often the clone was seen (once, few, many), or a class if it is expanded.

d_call: TRBD1
clone_size: .
j_call: TRBJ2-6
v_call: TRBV27
cdr3_nt: TGTGCCAGCAGACAGGGGGCATCTGGGGCCAACGTCCTGACTTTC
cdr3_aa: CASRQGASGANVLTF

d_call: .
clone_size: .
j_call: TRBJ1-2
v_call: TRBV5-1
cdr3_nt: TGCGCCAGCAGCTTAGGAGGGTCCTATCGCTACACCTTC
cdr3_aa: CASSLGGSYRYTF

d_call: .
clone_size: .
j_call: TRBJ1-2
v_call: TRBV12-3/TRBV12-4
cdr3_nt: TGTGCCAGCAGTGCAGGGTACAGCTATGGCTACACCTTC
cdr3_aa: CASSAGYSYGYTF

d_call: .
clone_size: few
j_call: TRBJ1-2
v_call: TRBV9
cdr3_nt: TGTGCCAGCAGCGCCGGGGAATTTCGTGGCTACACCTTC
cdr3_aa: CASSAGEFRGYTF

d_call: TRBD2
clone_size: once
j_call: TRBJ2-1
v_call: TRBV29-1
cdr3_nt: TGCAGCGTCCCTAGCGGGGCCTCCTACAATGAGCAGTTCTTC
cdr3_aa: CSVPSGASYNEQFF

d_call: TRBD1
clone_size: medium-sized
j_call: TRBJ1-3
v_call: TRBV6-5
cdr3_nt: TGTGCCAGCAGGGGACAGGGGGTCTCTGGAAACACCATATATTTT
cdr3_aa: CASRGQGVSGNTIYF

d_call: TRBD2
clone_size: .
j_call: TRBJ2-2
v_call: TRBV6-5
cdr3_nt: TGTGCCAGCAGTTTTCTAGCGGGGGCCACCGGGGAGCTGTTTTTT
cdr3_aa: CASSFLAGATGELFF

d_call: TRBD1
clone_size: .
j_call: TRBJ1-1
v_call: TRBV14
cdr3_nt: TGTGCCAGCAGCTCCGGACAGGGGACTATAGGAGCTTTCTTT
cdr3_aa: CASSSGQGTIGAFF

d_call: .
clone_size: .
j_call: TRBJ2-7
v_call: TRBV23-1
cdr3_nt: TGCGCCAGCAGTCCCCGACACCTCAGGCAGTACTTC
cdr3_aa: CASSPRHLRQYF

d_call: TRBD1
clone_size: .
j_call: TRBJ2-6
v_call: TRBV5-1
cdr3_nt: TGCGCCAGCAGCTTGTTGGGACAGGTGGTCTCTGGGGCCAACGTCCTGACTTTC
cdr3_aa: CASSLLGQVVSGANVLTF

d_call: TRBD1
clone_size: .
j_call: TRBJ1-2
v_call: TRBV12-5
cdr3_nt: TGTGCTAGTGGTTTCGGGACAGGGGGTTTTTATGGCTACACCTTC
cdr3_aa: CASGFGTGGFYGYTF

d_call: .
clone_size: .
j_call: TRBJ1-4
v_call: TRBV18
cdr3_nt: TGTGCCAGCTCACCGGACCGGGAACCCAATGAAAAACTGTTTTTT
cdr3_aa: CASSPDREPNEKLFF

d_call: .
clone_size: .
j_call: TRBJ1-4
v_call: TRBV20-1
cdr3_nt: TGCAGTGCTTTCTTAAATGAAAAACTGTTTTTT
cdr3_aa: CSAFLNEKLFF

d_call: .
clone_size: .
j_call: TRBJ2-1
v_call: TRBV6-4
cdr3_nt: TGTGCCAGCAGTGAACAGGGTAGCTCCTACAATGAGCAGTTCTTC
cdr3_aa: CASSEQGSSYNEQFF

d_call: TRBD1
clone_size: once
j_call: TRBJ1-5
v_call: TRBV11-2
cdr3_nt: TGTGCCAGCAGCACCCGGACAGGGAGGCCCCAGCATTTT
cdr3_aa: CASSTRTGRPQHF

d_call: .
clone_size: .
j_call: TRBJ2-7
v_call: TRBV5-1
cdr3_nt: TGCGCCAGCAGCATGACCCCGGGGGTGCACTACGAGCAGTACTTC
cdr3_aa: CASSMTPGVHYEQYF

d_call: TRBD2
clone_size: .
j_call: TRBJ2-3
v_call: TRBV9
cdr3_nt: TGTGCCAGCAGCGACGCGGGGGGGAGCACAGATACGCAGTATTTT
cdr3_aa: CASSDAGGSTDTQYF

d_call: TRBD1
clone_size: .
j_call: TRBJ2-2
v_call: TRBV6-5
cdr3_nt: TGTGCCAGCAGCCTACAGGGGGACACCGGGGAGCTGTTTTTT
cdr3_aa: CASSLQGDTGELFF

d_call: .
clone_size: .
j_call: TRBJ2-3
v_call: TRBV24-1
cdr3_nt: TGTGCCACCAGTGATTTTCCCCTAGGCGATACGCAGTATTTT
cdr3_aa: CATSDFPLGDTQYF

d_call: TRBD2
clone_size: .
j_call: TRBJ2-7
v_call: TRBV13
cdr3_nt: TGTGCCAGCAATGCCGGGGGGGCCCTACACTACGAGCAGTACTTC
cdr3_aa: CASNAGGALHYEQYF

d_call: TRBD1
clone_size: .
j_call: TRBJ2-7
v_call: TRBV9
cdr3_nt: TGTGCCAGCAACAGGGGACAGGGGGCTTGGGAGCAGTACTTC
cdr3_aa: CASNRGQGAWEQYF

d_call: TRBD1
clone_size: .
j_call: TRBJ1-1
v_call: TRBV18
cdr3_nt: TGTGCCAGCTCACTGACAGGGTCCACTGAAGCTTTCTTT
cdr3_aa: CASSLTGSTEAFF

d_call: TRBD1
clone_size: .
j_call: TRBJ2-7
v_call: TRBV5-4
cdr3_nt: TGTGCCAGCAGCGGGACAGCTACCTACGAGCAGTACTTC
cdr3_aa: CASSGTATYEQYF

d_call: TRBD2
clone_size: .
j_call: TRBJ2-1
v_call: TRBV11-2
cdr3_nt: TGTGCCAGCAGCTTAGCCCGGACTAGCGGGGGGGCCCGGGAGCAGTTCTTC
cdr3_aa: CASSLARTSGGAREQFF

d_call: .
clone_size: .
j_call: TRBJ1-1
v_call: TRBV5-1
cdr3_nt: TGCGCCAGCAGCTTGACCGGGTCTGAAGCTTTCTTT
cdr3_aa: CASSLTGSEAFF

d_call: .
clone_size: .
j_call: TRBJ2-2
v_call: TRBV21-1
cdr3_nt: TGTGCCAGCAGCAATTCGGTCTGTGGCACCGGGGAGCTGTTTTTT
cdr3_aa: CASSNSVCGTGELFF

d_call: .
clone_size: .
j_call: TRBJ1-1
v_call: TRBV6-6
cdr3_nt: TGTGCCAGCAGTTCTACCAGGGTTTCCGGCACTGAAGCTTTCTTT
cdr3_aa: CASSSTRVSGTEAFF

d_call: .
clone_size: .
j_call: TRBJ1-6
v_call: TRBV21-1
cdr3_nt: TGTGCCAGCAGCACTTACACGTCACCCCTCCACTTT
cdr3_aa: CASSTYTSPLHF

d_call: TRBD1
clone_size: .
j_call: TRBJ1-2
v_call: TRBV18
cdr3_nt: TGTGCCAGCTCACGACAGGGCTCGAATGGCTACACCTTC
cdr3_aa: CASSRQGSNGYTF

d_call: .
clone_size: .
j_call: TRBJ1-1
v_call: TRBV6-5
cdr3_nt: TGTGCCAGCCGGGGGGGGAAGGACACTGAAGCTTTCTTT
cdr3_aa: CASRGGKDTEAFF

d_call: TRBD2
clone_size: .
j_call: TRBJ2-2
v_call: TRBV10-2
cdr3_nt: TGCGCCAGCAGCGCATTACTAGCGGGGGCGGGCACCGGGGAGCTGTTTTTT
cdr3_aa: CASSALLAGAGTGELFF

d_call: TRBD1
clone_size: .
j_call: TRBJ2-3
v_call: TRBV4-1
cdr3_nt: TGCGCCAGCAGCCGAATCACCGGGACAGGGGGCACAGATACGCAGTATTTT
cdr3_aa: CASSRITGTGGTDTQYF

d_call: .
clone_size: .
j_call: TRBJ1-6
v_call: TRBV9
cdr3_nt: TGTGCCAGCAGCGCCGAGCTTGGCGGGGCTCGAGGGAGCACCCTCCACTTT
cdr3_aa: CASSAELGGARGSTLHF

d_call: .
clone_size: .
j_call: TRBJ2-7
v_call: TRBV11-2
cdr3_nt: TGTGCCAGCAGCTTGACAGGTGGCTACGAGCAGTACTTC
cdr3_aa: CASSLTGGYEQYF

d_call: TRBD1
clone_size: .
j_call: TRBJ2-3
v_call: TRBV5-1
cdr3_nt: TGCGCCAGCAGCTTGTCGGGGACAGGGGGCGATACGCAGTATTTT
cdr3_aa: CASSLSGTGGDTQYF

d_call: TRBD1
clone_size: .
j_call: TRBJ1-3
v_call: TRBV7-8
cdr3_nt: TGTGCCAGCAGCTTATTCCCCCAGGGGGCAAGGGGAAACACCATATATTTT
cdr3_aa: CASSLFPQGARGNTIYF

d_call: .
clone_size: few
j_call: TRBJ2-7
v_call: TRBV27
cdr3_nt: TGTGCCAGCAGTCTAGGACAAACCTACGAGCAGTACTTC
cdr3_aa: CASSLGQTYEQYF

d_call: .
clone_size: .
j_call: TRBJ1-2
v_call: TRBV6-5
cdr3_nt: TGTGCCAGCAGGCCCACAGGGTACTATGGCTACACCTTC
cdr3_aa: CASRPTGYYGYTF

d_call: .
clone_size: .
j_call: TRBJ1-4
v_call: TRBV7-2
cdr3_nt: TGTGCCAGCAGCCCCGACAGCAATAATGAAAAACTGTTTTTT
cdr3_aa: CASSPDSNNEKLFF

d_call: .
clone_size: .
j_call: TRBJ1-3
v_call: TRBV11-2
cdr3_nt: TGTGCCAGCAGCTTAGTAGGAGGGGTAGGACGCACCATATATTTT
cdr3_aa: CASSLVGGVGRTIYF

d_call: TRBD2
clone_size: .
j_call: TRBJ2-3
v_call: TRBV5-6
cdr3_nt: TGTGCCAGCAGCTTGGCTAGCGGGGGGGATACTAGCACAGATACGCAGTATTTT
cdr3_aa: CASSLASGGDTSTDTQYF

d_call: .
clone_size: .
j_call: TRBJ2-1
v_call: TRBV6-1
cdr3_nt: TGTGCCAGCAGTGAAATGGGGGGGGGCGGGAATGAGCAGTTCTTC
cdr3_aa: CASSEMGGGGNEQFF

d_call: TRBD1
clone_size: once
j_call: TRBJ1-2
v_call: TRBV19
cdr3_nt: TGTGCCAGTAGTCCTGGGGGACAGGGGAACTATGGCTACACCTTC
cdr3_aa: CASSPGGQGNYGYTF

d_call: TRBD1
clone_size: .
j_call: TRBJ2-2
v_call: TRBV7-6
cdr3_nt: TGTGCCACCCAGGACAGGTTAGGATCCCGGGAGCTGTTTTTT
cdr3_aa: CATQDRLGSRELFF

d_call: .
clone_size: .
j_call: TRBJ2-7
v_call: TRBV7-9
cdr3_nt: TGTGCCAGCAGCTTAGTTCAGGGTAACGCTTACGAGCAGTACTTC
cdr3_aa: CASSLVQGNAYEQYF

d_call: TRBD1
clone_size: .
j_call: TRBJ2-4
v_call: TRBV28
cdr3_nt: TGTGCCAGCAGGGACAGGGGACTAAACATTCAGTACTTC
cdr3_aa: CASRDRGLNIQYF

d_call: .
clone_size: .
j_call: TRBJ2-5
v_call: TRBV5-1
cdr3_nt: TGCGCCAGCAGCTTGGAATCGGGGTCGGGGACCCAGTACTTC
cdr3_aa: CASSLESGSGTQYF

d_call: .
clone_size: few
j_call: TRBJ1-1
v_call: TRBV3-1/TRBV3-2
cdr3_nt: TGTGCCAGCAGCCAGGAGTGGGGGCGTGACACTGAAGCTTTCTTT
cdr3_aa: CASSQEWGRDTEAFF

d_call: TRBD2
clone_size: .
j_call: TRBJ2-7
v_call: TRBV5-4
cdr3_nt: TGTGCCAGCAGCGGGGGGGCCTACGAGCAGTACTTC
cdr3_aa: CASSGGAYEQYF

d_call: TRBD1
clone_size: .
j_call: TRBJ1-2
v_call: TRBV9
cdr3_nt: TGTGCCAGCAGCTTCGGGACAGGGGGCATCTTGGGCTACACCTTC
cdr3_aa: CASSFGTGGILGYTF

d_call: TRBD1
clone_size: .
j_call: TRBJ1-2
v_call: TRBV6-6
cdr3_nt: TGTGCCAGCAGCGCGGTTGGGACAGGGCGGGATGGCTACACCTTC
cdr3_aa: CASSAVGTGRDGYTF

d_call: TRBD1
clone_size: .
j_call: TRBJ2-7
v_call: TRBV2
cdr3_nt: TGTGCCAGCAGGCGGACAGGAGTGAGCTCCTACGAGCAGTACTTC
cdr3_aa: CASRRTGVSSYEQYF

d_call: .
clone_size: .
j_call: TRBJ2-5
v_call: TRBV27
cdr3_nt: TGTGCCAGCAGACCGACAGCCCAAGAGACCCAGTACTTC
cdr3_aa: CASRPTAQETQYF

d_call: TRBD2
clone_size: few
j_call: TRBJ2-2
v_call: TRBV5-6
cdr3_nt: TGTGCCAGCAGCCCCACTAGCGACACCGGGGAGCTGTTTTTT
cdr3_aa: CASSPTSDTGELFF

d_call: TRBD1
clone_size: .
j_call: TRBJ1-5
v_call: TRBV7-9
cdr3_nt: TGTGCCAGCAGCCAACGGGACAGTAATCAGCCCCAGCATTTT
cdr3_aa: CASSQRDSNQPQHF

d_call: .
clone_size: .
j_call: TRBJ1-5
v_call: TRBV27
cdr3_nt: TGTGCCAGCAGTTTGGCGGGGACGGTGAATCAGCCCCAGCATTTT
cdr3_aa: CASSLAGTVNQPQHF

d_call: TRBD1
clone_size: .
j_call: TRBJ2-3
v_call: TRBV5-1
cdr3_nt: TGCGCCAGCAGCTTGGACAGGGGGCTTGGCACAGATACGCAGTATTTT
cdr3_aa: CASSLDRGLGTDTQYF

d_call: TRBD2
clone_size: .
j_call: TRBJ2-4
v_call: TRBV5-1
cdr3_nt: TGCGCCAGCCGCCCAACCCCTGAGGCTAGCGGGGGGGCGGGAGCCAAAAACATTCAGTACTTC
cdr3_aa: CASRPTPEASGGAGAKNIQYF

d_call: .
clone_size: .
j_call: TRBJ1-2
v_call: TRBV5-1
cdr3_nt: TGCGCCAGCAGCTTGGAATCAGGGAGGAGTGGCTACACCTTC
cdr3_aa: CASSLESGRSGYTF